The 9 T cell receptor beta chains in this list originate from one sample, sequenced in a study of blood T cell dynamics during melanoma immunotherapy. As for time point: pre-treatment baseline. TCRdb's table, derived via immunoSEQ multiplex PCR, lists solely in-frame clones and lacks some. The sample has about 10,000 clones; 70% to 90% are singletons. This material consisted of blood, taken from a patient treated with checkpoint blockade. These receptors were taken from a human donor with melanoma.

The rearrangement links TRBV5-6 to TRBJ2-7; unclear D gene. CDR1 is SGHDT, CDR2 YYEEEE, per germline. The V end was cut by 4 bases, the J end by 2 bases, with 7 bases between. The CDR3 is 12 residues long. The CDR3: CASSRWAYEQYF. The CDR3 DNA sequence: TGTGCCAGCAGCCGGTGGGCCTACGAGCAGTACTTC. Complete variable domain (other parts from reference TRBV5-6 and TRBJ2-7): DAGVTQSPTHLIKTRGQQVTLRCSPKSGHDTVSWYQQALGQGPQFIFQYYEEEERQRGNFPDRFSGHQFPNYSSELNVNALLLGDSALYLCASSRWAYEQYFGPGTRLTVT.

The chain carries TRBV7-2 and TRBJ1-5; D might be TRBD1 (6 bases). V gave up 1 base and J gave up 9 bases, with 13 bases separating them. Per the germline V gene, CDR1 is SGHTA and CDR2 is FQGNSA. The CDR3 is 14 residues long. In DNA form, the CDR3 reads TGTGCCAGCAGCTTAGAGAGGGGGAATGGGCCCCAGCATTTT. This codes for CASSLERGNGPQHF.

The chain links TRBV7-9 to TRBJ2-7; D remains ambiguous. V lost 0 bases to trimming and J lost 3 bases, with 12 bases between them. Germline V gene lookup returns CDR1 SEHNR and CDR2 FQNEAQ (reference sequence). The CDR3 covers 15 residues. CDR3 sequence reads: CASSLAPDRDYEQYF. The CDR3 DNA reads as TGTGCCAGCAGCTTAGCCCCGGACCGCGACTACGAGCAGTACTTC.

V and J are TRBV6-5 and TRBJ1-2, with 10 bases matching TRBD1. The CDR3 runs 14 residues. CDR1 is MNHEY, CDR2 SVGAGI, per germline. V gave up 2 bases and J gave up 4 bases; unmatched junction bases: 1. The CDR3, as DNA: TGTGCCAGCAGTTACGGGACAGGGGTCTATGGCTACACCTTC. Encoded protein: CASSYGTGVYGYTF.

The chain uses TRBV7-2 and TRBJ2-3, with D perhaps being TRBD1 or TRBD2 (5 bases each). Germline values: CDR1 SGHTA, CDR2 FQGNSA. V shed 0 bases and J shed 4 bases, with 5 bases lying between them. CDR3 length: 13 amino acids. CDR3 region: CASSLAGADTQYF. The CDR3 coding sequence is TGTGCCAGCAGCTTAGCGGGGGCAGATACGCAGTATTTT.

The gene calls are TRBV6-6 and TRBJ1-5; no clear D gene. V lost 8 bases and J lost 2, with 10 bases in between. Germline CDR1 MNHNY, CDR2 SVGAGI (reference sequence). The CDR3 contains 13 residues. In DNA, the CDR3 is TGTGCCAGCGCAGGTCAAGGCAATCAGCCCCAGCATTTT. It yields the protein CASAGQGNQPQHF.

The V and J genes are TRBV5-6 and TRBJ1-2, with D possibly TRBD1 on 6 matching bases. V was trimmed by 2 bases and J by 6 bases, leaving 8 bases between them. Germline values: CDR1 SGHDT, CDR2 YYEEEE. There are 12 residues in the CDR3. Here the CDR3 DNA reads TGTGCCAGCAGCTTATGGGGGCATGGCTACACCTTC. Its protein product is CASSLWGHGYTF.

On this clone itself: One junction end disagrees with the germline gene, perhaps due to a read error. The chain is built from TRBV27 and TRBJ2-7, with 9 bases that match TRBD2. The CDR3 has 16 amino acids. Germline V gene lookup returns CDR1 MNHEY and CDR2 SMNVEV (reference sequence). The CDR3 protein is CASSLSLETSGYGQYF. The CDR3 DNA is TGTGCCAGCAGTTTATCGTTGGAGACTAGCGGCTACGGGCAGTACTTC.

The chain couples TRBV28 to TRBJ1-1; D may be TRBD1 (6 bases). The CDR3 runs to 19 residues. Trimming removed 3 bases from V and 0 bases from J, with 23 bases in between. Per germline, CDR1 MDHEN and CDR2 SYDVKM. CDR3 sequence reads: CASSFIPPRRQDLNTEAFF. CDR3 nucleotide sequence: TGTGCCAGCAGTTTTATCCCCCCCCGCCGACAGGATTTGAACACTGAAGCTTTCTTT. Full variable domain (rest looked up from reference TRBV28 and TRBJ1-1): DVKVTQSSRYLVKRTGEKVFLECVQDMDHENMFWYRQDPGLGLRLIYFSYDVKMKEKGDIPEGYSVSREKKERFSLILESASTNQTSMYLCASSFIPPRRQDLNTEAFFGQGTRLTVV.